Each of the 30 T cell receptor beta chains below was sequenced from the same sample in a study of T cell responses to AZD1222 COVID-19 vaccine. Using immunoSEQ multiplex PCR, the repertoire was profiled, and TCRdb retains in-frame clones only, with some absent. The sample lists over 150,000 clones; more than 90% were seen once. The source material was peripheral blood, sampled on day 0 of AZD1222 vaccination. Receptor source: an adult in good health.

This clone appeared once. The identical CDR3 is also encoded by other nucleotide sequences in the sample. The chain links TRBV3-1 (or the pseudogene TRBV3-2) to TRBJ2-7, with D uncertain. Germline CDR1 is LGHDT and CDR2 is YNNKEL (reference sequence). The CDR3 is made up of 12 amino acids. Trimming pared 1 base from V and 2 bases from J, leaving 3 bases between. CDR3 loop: CASSQGPYEQYF. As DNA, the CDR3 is TGTGCCAGCAGCCAAGGGCCCTACGAGCAGTACTTC.

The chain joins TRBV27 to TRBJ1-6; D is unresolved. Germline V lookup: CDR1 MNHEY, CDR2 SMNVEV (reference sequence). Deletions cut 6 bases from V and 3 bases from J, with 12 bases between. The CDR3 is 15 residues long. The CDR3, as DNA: TGTGCCAGCAGCCTCGCGCGTAGCTATAATTCACCCCTCCACTTT. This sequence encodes CASSLARSYNSPLHF.

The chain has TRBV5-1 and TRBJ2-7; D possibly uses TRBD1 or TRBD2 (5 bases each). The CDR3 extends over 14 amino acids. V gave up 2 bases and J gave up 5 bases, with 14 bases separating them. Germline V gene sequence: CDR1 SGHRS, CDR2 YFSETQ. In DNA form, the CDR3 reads TGCGCCAGCAGCTTTCGGGACCCTGGACACGAGCAGTACTTC. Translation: CASSFRDPGHEQYF.

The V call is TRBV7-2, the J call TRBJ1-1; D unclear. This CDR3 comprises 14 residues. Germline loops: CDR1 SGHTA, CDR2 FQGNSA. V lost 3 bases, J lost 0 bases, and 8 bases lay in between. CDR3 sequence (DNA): TGTGCCAGCAGCTTTGACGTAATGAACACTGAAGCTTTCTTT. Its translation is CASSFDVMNTEAFF. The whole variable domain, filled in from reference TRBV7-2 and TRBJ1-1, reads GAGVSQSPSNKVTEKGKDVELRCDPISGHTALYWYRQSLGQGLEFLIYFQGNSAPDKSGLPSDRFSAERTGGSVSTLTIQRTQQEDSAVYLCASSFDVMNTEAFFGQGTRLTVV.

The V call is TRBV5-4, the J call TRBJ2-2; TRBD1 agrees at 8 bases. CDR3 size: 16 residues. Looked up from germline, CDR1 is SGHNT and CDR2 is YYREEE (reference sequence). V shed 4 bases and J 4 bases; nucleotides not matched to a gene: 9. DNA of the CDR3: TGTGCCAGCAGCCAAGGGGGCAGGGGGCGCACCGGGGAGCTGTTTTTT. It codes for CASSQGGRGRTGELFF.

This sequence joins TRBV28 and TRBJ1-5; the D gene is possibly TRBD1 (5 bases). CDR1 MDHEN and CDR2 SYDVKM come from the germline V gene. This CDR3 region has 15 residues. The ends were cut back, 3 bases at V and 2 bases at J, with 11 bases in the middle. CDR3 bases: TGTGCCAGCAGTTTCTCCAGGGTGGGCAATCAGCCCCAGCATTTT. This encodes CASSFSRVGNQPQHF.

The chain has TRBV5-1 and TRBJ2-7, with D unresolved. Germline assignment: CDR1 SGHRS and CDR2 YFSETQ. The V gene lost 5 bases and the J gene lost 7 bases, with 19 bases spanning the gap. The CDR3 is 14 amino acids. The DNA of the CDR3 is TGCGCCAGCAGGTTCGGGCCCGCGTCGAGGGAGCAGTACTTC. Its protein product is CASRFGPASREQYF. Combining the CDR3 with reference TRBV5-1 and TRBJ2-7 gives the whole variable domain KAGVTQTPRYLIKTRGQQVTLSCSPISGHRSVSWYQQTPGQGLQFLFEYFSETQRNKGNFPGRFSGRQFSNSRSEMNVSTLELGDSALYLCASRFGPASREQYFGPGTRLTVT.

The CDR3 region has the DNA TGTGCCAGCGGAGTCGCGGGAGTTGATGAGCAGTTCTTC. Its translation is CASGVAGVDEQFF. This rearrangement joins TRBV7-9 to TRBJ2-1; 7 bases map to TRBD2. V trimming: 8 bases; J trimming: 8 bases; junction bases outside the gene matches: 9. The CDR3 has 13 amino acids. The germline gives CDR1 SEHNR, CDR2 FQNEAQ (reference sequence). The entire variable domain, with the rest obtained from reference TRBV7-9 and TRBJ2-1, is as follows: DTGVSQNPRHKITKRGQNVTFRCDPISEHNRLYWYRQTLGQGPEFLTYFQNEAQLEKSRLLSDRFSAERPKGSFSTLEIQRTEQGDSAMYLCASGVAGVDEQFFGPGTRLTVL.

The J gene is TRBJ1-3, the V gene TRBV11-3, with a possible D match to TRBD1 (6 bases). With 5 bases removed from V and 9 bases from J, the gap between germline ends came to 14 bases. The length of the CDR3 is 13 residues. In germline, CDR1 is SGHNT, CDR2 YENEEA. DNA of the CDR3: TGTGCCAGCAGCCCGAAACAGGGTACCACCATATATTTT. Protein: CASSPKQGTTIYF.

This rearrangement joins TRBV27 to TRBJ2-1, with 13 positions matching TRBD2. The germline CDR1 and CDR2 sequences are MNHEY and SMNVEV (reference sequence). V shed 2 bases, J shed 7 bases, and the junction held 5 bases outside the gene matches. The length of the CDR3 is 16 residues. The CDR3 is CASSLRLAGGKNEQFF. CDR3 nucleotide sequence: TGTGCCAGCAGTTTAAGACTAGCGGGGGGAAAAAATGAGCAGTTCTTC.

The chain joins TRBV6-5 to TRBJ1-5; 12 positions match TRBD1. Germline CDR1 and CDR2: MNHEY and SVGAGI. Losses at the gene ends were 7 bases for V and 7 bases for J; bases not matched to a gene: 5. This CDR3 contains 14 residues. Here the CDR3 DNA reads TGTGCCAGCAAAGCCGGGACAGGGGGCCAGCCCCAGCATTTT. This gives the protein CASKAGTGGQPQHF.

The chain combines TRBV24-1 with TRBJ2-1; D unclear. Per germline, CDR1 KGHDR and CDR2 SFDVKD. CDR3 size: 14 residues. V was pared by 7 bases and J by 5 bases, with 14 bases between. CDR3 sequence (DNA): TGTGCCACCAGCGAATTCCAAGGGAACAATGAGCAGTTCTTC. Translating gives CATSEFQGNNEQFF.

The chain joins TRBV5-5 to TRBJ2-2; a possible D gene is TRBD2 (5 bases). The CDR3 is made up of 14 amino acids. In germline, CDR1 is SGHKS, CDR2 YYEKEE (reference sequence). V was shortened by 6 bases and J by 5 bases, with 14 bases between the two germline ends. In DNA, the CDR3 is TGTGCCAGCACCAGGAGGTTTGGGACCGGGGAGCTGTTTTTT. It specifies CASTRRFGTGELFF.

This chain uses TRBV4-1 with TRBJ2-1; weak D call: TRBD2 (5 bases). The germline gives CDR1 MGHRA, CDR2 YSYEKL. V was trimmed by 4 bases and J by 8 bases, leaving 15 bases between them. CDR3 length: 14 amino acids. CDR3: CASSPRKRVDEQFF. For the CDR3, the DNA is TGCGCCAGCAGCCCAAGAAAGAGGGTCGATGAGCAGTTCTTC.

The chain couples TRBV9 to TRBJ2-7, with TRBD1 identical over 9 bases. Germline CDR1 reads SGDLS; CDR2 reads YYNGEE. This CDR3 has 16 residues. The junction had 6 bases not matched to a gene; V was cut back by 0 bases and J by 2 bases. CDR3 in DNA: TGTGCCAGCAGCGTAGGGGCGGGACAGGGAACCTACGAGCAGTACTTC. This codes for CASSVGAGQGTYEQYF.

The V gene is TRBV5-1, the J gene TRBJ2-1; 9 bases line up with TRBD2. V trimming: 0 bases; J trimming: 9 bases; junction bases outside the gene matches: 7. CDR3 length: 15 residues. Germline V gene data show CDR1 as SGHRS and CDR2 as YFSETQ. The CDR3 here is CASSLVVAGAREQFF. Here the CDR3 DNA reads TGCGCCAGCAGCTTGGTTGTAGCGGGGGCTCGTGAGCAGTTCTTC.

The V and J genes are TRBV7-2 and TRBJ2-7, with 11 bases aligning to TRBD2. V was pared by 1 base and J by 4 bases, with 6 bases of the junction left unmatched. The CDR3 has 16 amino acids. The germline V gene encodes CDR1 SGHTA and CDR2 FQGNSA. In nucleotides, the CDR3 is TGTGCCAGCAGCTTAGAGGGTGCTAGCGGGGGGTACGAGCAGTACTTC. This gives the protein CASSLEGASGGYEQYF.

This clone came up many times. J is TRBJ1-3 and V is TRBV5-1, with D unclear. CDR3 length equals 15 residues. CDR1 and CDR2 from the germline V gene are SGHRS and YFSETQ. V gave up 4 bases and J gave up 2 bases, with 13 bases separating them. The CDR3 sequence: CASSPGSGTGNTIYF. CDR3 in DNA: TGCGCCAGCAGCCCCGGGTCGGGGACTGGAAACACCATATATTTT.

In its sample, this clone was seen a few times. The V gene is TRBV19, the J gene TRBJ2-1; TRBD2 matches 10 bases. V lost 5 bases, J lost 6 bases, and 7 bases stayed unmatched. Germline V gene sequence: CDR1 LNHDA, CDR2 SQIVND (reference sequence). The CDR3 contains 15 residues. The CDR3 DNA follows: TGTGCCAGTAGTCTAGCGGGAGTGGATACCAATGAGCAGTTCTTC. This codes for CASSLAGVDTNEQFF. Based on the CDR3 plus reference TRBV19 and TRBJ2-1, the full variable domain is DGGITQSPKYLFRKEGQNVTLSCEQNLNHDAMYWYRQDPGQGLRLIYYSQIVNDFQKGDIAEGYSVSREKKESFPLTVTSAQKNPTAFYLCASSLAGVDTNEQFFGPGTRLTVL.

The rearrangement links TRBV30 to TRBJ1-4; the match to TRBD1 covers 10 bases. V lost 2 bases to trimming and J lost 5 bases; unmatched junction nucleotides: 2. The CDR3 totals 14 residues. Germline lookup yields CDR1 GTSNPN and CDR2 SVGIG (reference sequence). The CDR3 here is CAWSLTGGNEKLFF. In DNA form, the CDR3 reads TGTGCCTGGAGTTTGACAGGGGGCAATGAAAAACTGTTTTTT.

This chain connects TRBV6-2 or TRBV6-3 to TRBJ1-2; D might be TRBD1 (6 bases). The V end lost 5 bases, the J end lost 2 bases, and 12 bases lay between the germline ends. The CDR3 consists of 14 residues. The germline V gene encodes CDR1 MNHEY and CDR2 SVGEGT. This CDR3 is CASSGRQENYGYTF. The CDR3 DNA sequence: TGTGCCAGCAGTGGCCGACAGGAGAACTATGGCTACACCTTC.

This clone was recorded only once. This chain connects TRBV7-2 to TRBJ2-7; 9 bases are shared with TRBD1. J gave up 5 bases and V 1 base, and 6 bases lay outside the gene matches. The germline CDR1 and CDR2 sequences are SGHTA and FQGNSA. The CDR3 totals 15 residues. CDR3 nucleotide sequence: TGTGCCAGCAGCTTAGGGGGACAGGGCGTCCACGAGCAGTACTTC. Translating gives CASSLGGQGVHEQYF.

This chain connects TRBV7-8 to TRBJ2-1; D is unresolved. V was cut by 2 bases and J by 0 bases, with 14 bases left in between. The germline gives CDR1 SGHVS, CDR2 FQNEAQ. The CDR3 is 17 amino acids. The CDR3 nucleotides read TGTGCCAGCAGCTTAATGGGCCCCCAGAGCTCCTACAATGAGCAGTTCTTC. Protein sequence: CASSLMGPQSSYNEQFF.

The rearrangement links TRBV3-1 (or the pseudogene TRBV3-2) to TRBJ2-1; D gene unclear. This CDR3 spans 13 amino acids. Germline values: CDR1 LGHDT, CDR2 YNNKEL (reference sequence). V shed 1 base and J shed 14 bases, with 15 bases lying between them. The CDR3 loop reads CASSQGQVPREFF. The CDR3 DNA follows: TGTGCCAGCAGCCAAGGCCAAGTGCCGAGAGAGTTCTTC.

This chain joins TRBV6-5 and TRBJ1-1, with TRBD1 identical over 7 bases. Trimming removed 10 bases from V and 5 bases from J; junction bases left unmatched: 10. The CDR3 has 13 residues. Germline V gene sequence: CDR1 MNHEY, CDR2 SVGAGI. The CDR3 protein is CAIHRGGGTEAFF. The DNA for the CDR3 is TGTGCCATCCACAGGGGCGGGGGAACTGAAGCTTTCTTT.

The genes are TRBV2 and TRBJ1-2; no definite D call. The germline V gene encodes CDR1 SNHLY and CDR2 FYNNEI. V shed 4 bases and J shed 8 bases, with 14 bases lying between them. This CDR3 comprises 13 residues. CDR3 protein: CASSGSPGLGYTF. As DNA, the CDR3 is TGTGCCAGCAGTGGGTCCCCGGGGTTAGGCTACACCTTC.

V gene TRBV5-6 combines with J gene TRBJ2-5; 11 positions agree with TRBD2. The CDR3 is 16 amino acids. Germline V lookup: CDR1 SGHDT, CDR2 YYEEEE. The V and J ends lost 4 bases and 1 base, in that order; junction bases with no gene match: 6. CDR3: CASSQRLAGPQETQYF. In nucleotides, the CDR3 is TGTGCCAGCAGCCAAAGACTAGCGGGGCCCCAAGAGACCCAGTACTTC. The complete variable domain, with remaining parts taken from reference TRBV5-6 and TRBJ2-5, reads DAGVTQSPTHLIKTRGQQVTLRCSPKSGHDTVSWYQQALGQGPQFIFQYYEEEERQRGNFPDRFSGHQFPNYSSELNVNALLLGDSALYLCASSQRLAGPQETQYFGPGTRLLVL.

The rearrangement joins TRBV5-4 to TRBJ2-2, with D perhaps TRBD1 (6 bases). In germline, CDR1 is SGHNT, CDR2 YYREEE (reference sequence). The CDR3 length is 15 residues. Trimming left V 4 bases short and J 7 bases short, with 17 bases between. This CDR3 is CASSPSNREGGELFF. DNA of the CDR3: TGTGCCAGCAGCCCTTCAAACAGGGAAGGCGGGGAGCTGTTTTTT.

The CDR3 is CASTGSSYEQYF. The CDR3 DNA follows: TGTGCCAGCACGGGCAGCTCCTACGAGCAGTACTTC. The V and J genes are TRBV6-5 and TRBJ2-7; the D is unclear. Germline V gene lookup returns CDR1 MNHEY and CDR2 SVGAGI. This CDR3 has 12 amino acids. Between the trimmed V and J ends, which lost 7 bases and 0 bases, there was a span of 7 bases.

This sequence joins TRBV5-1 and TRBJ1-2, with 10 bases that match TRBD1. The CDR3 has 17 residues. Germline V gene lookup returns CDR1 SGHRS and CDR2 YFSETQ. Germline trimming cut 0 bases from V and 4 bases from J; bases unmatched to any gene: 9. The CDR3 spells CASSLDRPGQGTYGYTF. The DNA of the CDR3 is TGCGCCAGCAGCTTGGATCGACCGGGACAGGGGACCTATGGCTACACCTTC. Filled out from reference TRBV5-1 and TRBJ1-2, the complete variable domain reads KAGVTQTPRYLIKTRGQQVTLSCSPISGHRSVSWYQQTPGQGLQFLFEYFSETQRNKGNFPGRFSGRQFSNSRSEMNVSTLELGDSALYLCASSLDRPGQGTYGYTFGSGTRLTVV.